Presented here are 29 T cell receptor beta chains from one specimen sequenced in a study of shared clonotypes between healthy human individuals. Clones were read by immunoSEQ multiplex PCR, and TCRdb kept only the in-frame ones, dropping some. The table has over a million clones, roughly 96% seen once. Sequenced: naive CD4+ T cells sorted from blood. Described subset: CD45RA+ positively selected. These receptors originate from a man aged 25 to 45 in good health.

Only one count was recorded for this clone. The rearrangement links TRBV5-6 to TRBJ2-7, with 10 nucleotides matching TRBD2. The V gene's germline CDR1 is SGHDT and CDR2 YYEEEE. With 5 bases clipped from V and 0 bases from J, the junction kept 2 bases outside the gene matches. The CDR3 totals 14 residues. CDR3 sequence: CASRRLAGSYEQYF. CDR3 nucleotide sequence: TGTGCCAGCAGACGACTAGCGGGCTCCTACGAGCAGTACTTC. The full variable domain, rest sourced from reference TRBV5-6 and TRBJ2-7, is DAGVTQSPTHLIKTRGQQVTLRCSPKSGHDTVSWYQQALGQGPQFIFQYYEEEERQRGNFPDRFSGHQFPNYSSELNVNALLLGDSALYLCASRRLAGSYEQYFGPGTRLTVT.

The CDR3 region is CASSYAGWDEQFF. The CDR3 bases are TGTGCCAGCAGTTACGCAGGGTGGGATGAGCAGTTCTTC. V usage is TRBV6-5 and J usage is TRBJ2-1, with D possibly being TRBD1 (5 bases). The CDR3 runs 13 residues. Trimming removed 2 bases from V and 8 bases from J, with 10 bases in between. CDR1 MNHEY and CDR2 SVGAGI come from the germline V gene.

The rearrangement uses TRBV4-1 and TRBJ2-1; TRBD2 matches 10 bases. Looked up from germline, CDR1 is MGHRA and CDR2 is YSYEKL. The CDR3 totals 15 residues. V gave up 6 bases and J gave up 6 bases; unmatched junction bases: 8. CDR3 nucleotides: TGCGCCAGCAGACAGCTAGCGGGAGCTCTCAATGAGCAGTTCTTC. This codes for CASRQLAGALNEQFF.

The chain combines TRBV11-2 with TRBJ2-1, with 7 positions matching TRBD2. Germline CDR1 SGHAT, CDR2 FQNNGV. V gave up 5 bases and J gave up 3 bases; unmatched junction bases: 10. The CDR3 totals 16 residues. The CDR3 sequence is CASSRQGQRDYNEQFF. CDR3 DNA sequence: TGTGCCAGCAGCCGGCAGGGCCAGCGGGACTACAATGAGCAGTTCTTC. The full variable domain, completed using reference TRBV11-2 and TRBJ2-1, is EAGVAQSPRYKIIEKRQSVAFWCNPISGHATLYWYQQILGQGPKLLIQFQNNGVVDDSQLPKDRFSAERLKGVDSTLKIQPAKLEDSAVYLCASSRQGQRDYNEQFFGPGTRLTVL.

The J gene is TRBJ2-7, the V gene TRBV7-3; D gene uncertain. V was trimmed by 5 bases and J by 0 bases, leaving 11 bases between them. Germline assignment: CDR1 SGHTA and CDR2 FQGTGA. CDR3 length: 14 amino acids. The CDR3 is CASSPYEYSYEQYF. CDR3 coding DNA: TGTGCCAGCAGCCCTTACGAGTACTCCTACGAGCAGTACTTC.

This chain uses TRBV18 with TRBJ1-2, with 11 bases aligning to TRBD1. Germline V gene sequence: CDR1 KGHSH, CDR2 LQKENI. V dropped 3 bases and J dropped 1; count of bases not matched to a gene: 10. This CDR3 has 18 residues. The CDR3 spells CASSPWGTGGSDNYGYTF. The CDR3 coding sequence is TGTGCCAGCTCACCCTGGGGGACAGGGGGTTCGGATAACTATGGCTACACCTTC.

This chain uses TRBV5-1 with TRBJ1-2, with 9 bases matching TRBD1. Germline CDR1 SGHRS, CDR2 YFSETQ. The CDR3 runs 14 residues. The V gene end was trimmed by 4 bases and the J gene end by 8 bases; junction bases not matched to a gene: 9. The CDR3 DNA is TGCGCCAGCAGCCGCAACCGGGACAGGGAAGGCTACACCTTC. Protein sequence: CASSRNRDREGYTF.

This chain uses TRBV5-1 with TRBJ1-1; 9 bases align to TRBD1. Germline values: CDR1 SGHRS, CDR2 YFSETQ. Germline trimming cut 3 bases from V and 7 bases from J; bases unmatched to any gene: 10. There are 15 residues in the CDR3. CDR3 sequence (DNA): TGCGCCAGCAGCTCCATGACAGGGGGGGACGTTGAAGCTTTCTTT. Protein product: CASSSMTGGDVEAFF.

This clone was detected only once. The V and J genes are TRBV19 and TRBJ2-3, with D unclear. The CDR3 loop spans 15 amino acids. Germline CDR1 is LNHDA and CDR2 is SQIVND (reference sequence). Trimming left V 4 bases short and J 1 base short, with 12 bases between. CDR3 DNA: TGTGCCAGTAGTAGGGTAGGATTGGGCACAGATACGCAGTATTTT. This codes for CASSRVGLGTDTQYF.

The chain uses TRBV2 and TRBJ2-2; D is undetermined. The CDR3 has 12 residues. Germline CDR1 and CDR2: SNHLY and FYNNEI. V lost 3 bases, J lost 4 bases, and 3 bases lay in between. CDR3 bases: TGTGCCAGCAGTGATATCACCGGGGAGCTGTTTTTT. The encoded protein is CASSDITGELFF.

This sequence joins TRBV7-9 and TRBJ2-5; D call uncertain. Germline loops: CDR1 SEHNR, CDR2 FQNEAQ (reference sequence). Trimming stripped 3 bases from V and 4 bases from J, with 12 bases between. The length of the CDR3 is 14 residues. The CDR3 sequence is CASSFGLYPETQYF. CDR3 coding DNA: TGTGCCAGCAGCTTTGGGCTATACCCAGAGACCCAGTACTTC.

This chain links TRBV28 with TRBJ2-2; 7 bases map to TRBD1. Germline V gene data show CDR1 as MDHEN and CDR2 as SYDVKM. J was trimmed by 0 bases and V by 8 bases; bases with no gene match: 3. The CDR3 is 14 residues long. As DNA, the CDR3 is TGTGCCAGCGACAGGGTTCCGAACACCGGGGAGCTGTTTTTT. Protein product: CASDRVPNTGELFF.

This rearrangement joins TRBV9 to TRBJ2-3; TRBD1 agrees at 8 bases. The CDR3 has 17 residues. J lost 8 bases, V lost 4 bases, and 18 bases had no gene match. Germline CDR1 is SGDLS and CDR2 is YYNGEE. The CDR3 is CASSLPGGETGDFTQYF. CDR3 nucleotide sequence: TGTGCCAGCAGCTTACCGGGTGGTGAGACAGGGGATTTTACGCAGTATTTT. Supplemented by reference TRBV9 and TRBJ2-3, the full variable domain reads DSGVTQTPKHLITATGQRVTLRCSPRSGDLSVYWYQQSLDQGLQFLIQYYNGEERAKGNILERFSAQQFPDLHSELNLSSLELGDSALYFCASSLPGGETGDFTQYFGPGTRLTVL.

The chain uses TRBV9 and TRBJ2-7, with 8 bases matching TRBD1. The CDR3 runs 14 residues. Per the germline V gene, CDR1 is SGDLS and CDR2 is YYNGEE. The J segment lost 7 bases and the V segment lost 2 bases, leaving 8 bases of the junction unmatched. CDR3 in DNA: TGTGCCAGCAGCGTGCAGCCCGGGACAGGTGAGCAGTACTTC. This gives the protein CASSVQPGTGEQYF.

The chain combines TRBV4-1 with TRBJ1-1, with 7 bases that match TRBD1. The V and J ends lost 1 base and 7 bases, in that order; junction bases with no gene match: 9. The germline gives CDR1 MGHRA, CDR2 YSYEKL. The CDR3 length is 15 residues. Here the CDR3 DNA reads TGCGCCAGCAGCCAAGCTGGACAGGACGAATATGAAGCTTTCTTT. Translation: CASSQAGQDEYEAFF.

This rearrangement joins TRBV5-1 to TRBJ2-3; the D gene is possibly TRBD2 (5 bases). The ends were cut back, 0 bases at V and 1 base at J, with 12 bases in the middle. Germline CDR1 reads SGHRS; CDR2 reads YFSETQ. The CDR3 is 16 amino acids. CDR3 DNA: TGCGCCAGCAGCTTGGGGTGGGGAGAGGGCACAGATACGCAGTATTTT. Protein product: CASSLGWGEGTDTQYF. The variable domain in full, completed from reference TRBV5-1 and TRBJ2-3, reads KAGVTQTPRYLIKTRGQQVTLSCSPISGHRSVSWYQQTPGQGLQFLFEYFSETQRNKGNFPGRFSGRQFSNSRSEMNVSTLELGDSALYLCASSLGWGEGTDTQYFGPGTRLTVL.

Regarding this clone: Other DNA variants within this sample encode the same CDR3. The rearrangement joins TRBV10-1 to TRBJ2-2; possible D gene TRBD2, 6 bases. The germline V and J ends were trimmed by 0 bases and 2 bases, with 10 bases remaining between them. The CDR3 runs 16 residues. Germline V gene sequence: CDR1 WNHNN, CDR2 SYGVQD (reference sequence). CDR3 protein: CASSESGTLNTGELFF. The DNA of the CDR3 is TGCGCCAGCAGTGAGTCCGGGACTCTCAACACCGGGGAGCTGTTTTTT.

This chain links TRBV19 with TRBJ1-2; D unresolved. This CDR3 spans 13 amino acids. Germline-derived CDR1 and CDR2 are LNHDA and SQIVND (reference sequence). V lost 2 bases and J lost 6, with 10 bases in between. The CDR3: CASSISRNHGYTF. Here the CDR3 DNA reads TGTGCCAGTAGTATAAGTAGGAATCATGGCTACACCTTC.

The J gene is TRBJ2-1, the V gene TRBV2, with 12 nucleotides matching TRBD2. Germline lookup yields CDR1 SNHLY and CDR2 FYNNEI. Trimming took 4 bases from V and 10 from J; bases not matched to a gene: 2. This CDR3 contains 13 residues. CDR3 DNA: TGTGCCAGCAGTGGGACTAGCGGGGACGAGCAGTTCTTC. The encoded protein is CASSGTSGDEQFF.

The V call is TRBV19, the J call TRBJ2-7; the D gene is possibly TRBD1 (5 bases). Germline-derived CDR1 and CDR2 are LNHDA and SQIVND (reference sequence). This CDR3 has 13 amino acids. V lost 5 bases, J lost 2 bases, and 10 bases lay in between. The CDR3 sequence is CASSGVGAYEQYF. The CDR3, as DNA: TGTGCCAGTAGTGGGGTAGGGGCCTACGAGCAGTACTTC.

The chain combines TRBV10-3 with TRBJ2-7, with a weak D call TRBD1 (5 bases). From germline, CDR1 is ENHRY and CDR2 SYGVKD. This CDR3 region has 12 residues. Trimming took 6 bases from V and 0 from J, leaving 6 bases between them. The CDR3 loop is CAIRDTSYEQYF. CDR3 nucleotide sequence: TGTGCCATCAGGGACACCTCCTACGAGCAGTACTTC.

The chain is built from TRBV11-3 and TRBJ1-1, with D unclear. Germline loops: CDR1 SGHNT, CDR2 YENEEA. The V end lost 3 bases, the J end lost 5 bases, and 16 bases lay between the germline ends. The CDR3 is 15 residues long. CDR3 loop: CASSFCREFGTEAFF. The CDR3 DNA reads as TGTGCCAGCAGCTTTTGTAGGGAGTTTGGGACTGAAGCTTTCTTT.

This chain joins TRBV18 and TRBJ2-7, with 7 bases fitting TRBD2. J was trimmed by 5 bases and V by 1 base; bases with no gene match: 8. Germline assignment: CDR1 KGHSH and CDR2 LQKENI. There are 15 residues in the CDR3. The CDR3 loop is CASSPQELALHEQYF. The CDR3 bases are TGTGCCAGCTCACCACAGGAACTAGCGCTCCACGAGCAGTACTTC.

For this clone: The junction departs from the called germline gene at one end, perhaps through a read error. This chain connects TRBV25-1 to TRBJ1-4; D unresolved. This CDR3 has 11 residues. Germline V gives CDR1 MGHDK, CDR2 SYGVNS. CDR3 sequence reads: CASSDKGWWRF. The CDR3 DNA follows: TGTGCCAGCAGTGACAAAGGGTGGTGGAGATTT.

The V call is TRBV6-4, the J call TRBJ2-1; 7 bases are shared with TRBD2. Germline trimming cut 0 bases from V and 0 bases from J; bases unmatched to any gene: 5. Germline CDR1 and CDR2: MRHNA and SNTAGT. The CDR3 has 17 amino acids. The CDR3 nucleotides read TGTGCCAGCAGTGACTCTCCAGTAGCGGGCTCCTACAATGAGCAGTTCTTC. The encoded protein is CASSDSPVAGSYNEQFF.

The rearrangement uses TRBV9 and TRBJ1-5; maybe TRBD1 (6 bases). Deletions cut 3 bases from V and 0 bases from J, with 10 bases between. The germline CDR1 and CDR2 sequences are SGDLS and YYNGEE. This CDR3 region has 15 residues. The CDR3: CASSAGHSSNQPQHF. The CDR3 DNA sequence: TGTGCCAGCAGCGCGGGACACTCTAGCAATCAGCCCCAGCATTTT.

The chain recombines TRBV7-2 with TRBJ1-1; D possibly corresponds to TRBD1 (6 bases). CDR1 and CDR2 from the germline V gene are SGHTA and FQGNSA. The V and J ends lost 4 bases and 1 base respectively, with 10 bases between them. The CDR3 contains 14 residues. The CDR3 region has the DNA TGTGCCAGCAGCTCCTGGGGGCGGAACACTGAAGCTTTCTTT. Amino acids: CASSSWGRNTEAFF.

V is TRBV5-1 and J is TRBJ2-2; TRBD2 matches 7 bases. The ends lost 2 bases at V and 3 bases at J; junction bases unmatched: 1. This CDR3 has 14 residues. CDR1 and CDR2 (germline): SGHRS, YFSETQ. The CDR3, as DNA: TGCGCCAGCAGCTTTCTAGCGGACACCGGGGAGCTGTTTTTT. It encodes CASSFLADTGELFF.

The chain joins TRBV7-9 to TRBJ2-7; D is ambiguous. V lost 4 bases, J lost 3 bases, and 7 bases lay in between. Per the germline V gene, CDR1 is SEHNR and CDR2 is FQNEAQ (reference sequence). This CDR3 comprises 12 residues. The CDR3 DNA reads as TGTGCCAGCAGCTCTCGGTACTACGAGCAGTACTTC. This gives the protein CASSSRYYEQYF.